Listed below are T cell receptor beta chains from one sample, sequenced in a study of blood T cell repertoires in COVID-19. Produced via immunoSEQ multiplex PCR; TCRdb's table is partial and in-frame only. The top ten clones hold approximately 3.9% of a sample with 100,000 to 150,000 clones, approximately 81% of them seen once. The specimen sequenced was peripheral blood. The receptor set was obtained from a woman in her 50s with acute or convalescent COVID-19. Each CDR3 is given with its conserved first and last residue. The order of the fields is V gene, D gene, CDR3 protein. D genes are given only for firm matches.

TRBV9	TRBD2	CASSGLLAGGVAGELFF
TRBV29-1	NA	CSAGTHDRLYGYTF
TRBV3-1/TRBV3-2	NA	CASSQSGTYGYTF
TRBV6-6	NA	CASSPVGRQTNTGELFF
TRBV27	TRBD1	CASSFLGQGAETQYF
TRBV6-6	NA	CASSLDSANSYEQYF
TRBV30	NA	CAWSVGVAQDYGYTF
TRBV25-1	TRBD2	CASSGRAYNEQFF
TRBV18	TRBD1	CASSPGQKETQYF
TRBV2	NA	CASSEGRRNTEAFF
TRBV19	TRBD1	CASSIGTVNYGYTF
TRBV11-3	TRBD2	CASSPGTSLDEQFF
TRBV3-1/TRBV3-2	TRBD1	CASSQGGTGHQPQHF
TRBV28	TRBD1	CASSLTGATNEKLFF
TRBV24-1	NA	CATSDTGHGGGEKLFF
TRBV6-6	TRBD2	CASRPHSGIPYNEQFF
TRBV4-1	TRBD2	CASSQDGPGLSGTDTQYF
TRBV3-1/TRBV3-2	NA	CASRGDGYTF
TRBV5-1	NA	CASSLSPPNTEAFF
TRBV28	TRBD2	CASSLGLAEYNEQFF
TRBV29-1	TRBD1	CSVDRPGGGGYEQYF
TRBV12-3/TRBV12-4	NA	CASSLKGGQPQHF
TRBV20-1	NA	CSARMQTEAFF
TRBV5-4	TRBD1	CASSSGTVNEKLFF
TRBV7-9	NA	CASSSTYLYEQYF
TRBV3-1/TRBV3-2	TRBD2	CASSSRTSGSTDTQYF
TRBV5-1	NA	CASSLGGHSSYNEQFF
TRBV29-1	NA	CSVEDQGISYGYTF
TRBV29-1	TRBD1	CSVEDRSSGNTIYF
TRBV2	TRBD1	CASSPGTGEQPQHF
TRBV3-1/TRBV3-2	TRBD2	CASSQEPTSGSKYNEQFF
TRBV7-9	NA	CASSLGVNEQYF